This T cell receptor (beta chain) originates from a study of blood T cells in healthy people across ages. This clonotype was detected a few times. Its matching antigen is unknown. Next came a second PCR, run for about 7 to 12 cycles, which used a sample-barcoded 5' primer along with a J-beta primer mix. TCRdb reanalysed the 5' RACE reads using MiXCR and keeps one entry per CDR3 protein. This sample has hundreds of thousands of distinct CDR3 sequences, with about 32% found just once. CDR3 size: 15 residues. V lost 3 bases and J lost 1, with 9 bases in between. Study-wide results and caveats: A roughly linear fall in TCR beta diversity per million T cells was seen with increasing age. Naive T cell percentage strongly correlated with TCR beta diversity.

The sample consisted of blood. J is TRBJ2-2 and V is TRBV12-3 or TRBV12-4; D is unresolved. This TCR was sampled from an elderly woman in good health. The CDR3 bases are TGTGCCAGCAGTTTTAGTGGGGTGAACACCGGGGAGCTGTTTTTT. This translates into CASSFSGVNTGELFF.